This TCR beta chain originates from a study of CD8 T cells in Susac syndrome. TEMRA cells were enriched by FACS, and CD4+ and CD8+ T cells were negatively isolated. This CDR3 comprises 17 residues. Germline CDR1 and CDR2: MGHRA and YSYEKL. The J segment lost 1 base and the V segment lost 6 bases, leaving 15 bases of the junction unmatched. In this sample, this clonotype turned up a few times. No antigen is known for it. Random hexamers were used to reverse transcribe the RNA input (roughly 0.5 to 1 ug). TCRdb analysed the immunoSEQ multiplex PCR reads with MiXCR anew, one entry per CDR3 protein. The table lists 100,000 or so distinct CDR3 sequences, roughly 91% of them singletons. Study-wide results and caveats: As the study acknowledged, the number of individuals who were part of its TCR sequencing and HLA analysis was relatively small.

The chain has TRBV4-1 and TRBJ2-7, with TRBD1 identical over 7 bases. Material for sequencing was CD4+ T cells from PBMCs. This clonotype was obtained from a human donor in good health. The CDR3 sequence: CASSFTPPGQISYEQYF. Here the CDR3 DNA reads TGCGCCAGCAGTTTCACGCCACCGGGACAGATATCCTACGAGCAGTACTTC.